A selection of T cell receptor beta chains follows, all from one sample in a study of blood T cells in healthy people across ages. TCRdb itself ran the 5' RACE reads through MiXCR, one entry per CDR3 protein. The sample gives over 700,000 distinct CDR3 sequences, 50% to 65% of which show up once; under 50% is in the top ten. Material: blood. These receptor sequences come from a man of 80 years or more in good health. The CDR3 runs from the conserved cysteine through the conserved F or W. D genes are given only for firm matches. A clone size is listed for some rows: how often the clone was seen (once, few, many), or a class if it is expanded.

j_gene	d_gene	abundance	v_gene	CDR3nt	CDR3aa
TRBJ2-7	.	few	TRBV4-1	TGCGCCAGCAGCCAGGGGGACCACAACTACGAGCAGTACTTC	CASSQGDHNYEQYF
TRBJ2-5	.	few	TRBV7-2	TGTGCCAGCAGCTCGGCGGGTGCCCAGTACTTC	CASSSAGAQYF
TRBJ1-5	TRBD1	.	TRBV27	TGTGCCAGCAGTTCTTGGACAGGGAGCAATCAGCCCCAGCATTTT	CASSSWTGSNQPQHF
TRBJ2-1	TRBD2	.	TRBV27	TGTGCCAGCAGTTCCCTGACTAGCGGAGACTCCTACAATGAGCAGTTCTTC	CASSSLTSGDSYNEQFF
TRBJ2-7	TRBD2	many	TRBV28	TGTGCCAGCAGCAAAACTAGCGGGATCTCCTACGAGCAGTACTTC	CASSKTSGISYEQYF
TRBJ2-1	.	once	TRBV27	TGTGCCAGCAGAGGAAGAGGGACCCGGGGGAATGAGCAGTTCTTC	CASRGRGTRGNEQFF
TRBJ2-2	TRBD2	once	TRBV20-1	TGCAGTGCCTCCCGGCTAGCGGGAGCCGGGGAGCTGTTTTTT	CSASRLAGAGELFF
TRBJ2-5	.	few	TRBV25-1	TGTGCCAGCAGTGGACCCGGTAGAGAGACCCAGTACTTC	CASSGPGRETQYF
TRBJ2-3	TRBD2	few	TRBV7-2	TGTGCCAGCAGCTTTACTAGCGGGAGCCTGACAGATACGCAGTATTTT	CASSFTSGSLTDTQYF
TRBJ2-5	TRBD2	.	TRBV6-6	TGTGCCAGCAGTTATTCCGGAGCGGGAGGTCAGACCCAGTACTTC	CASSYSGAGGQTQYF
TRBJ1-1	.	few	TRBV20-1	TGCAGTGCTTCTCTCCGGAACACTGAAGCTTTCTTT	CSASLRNTEAFF
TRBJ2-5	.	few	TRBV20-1	TGCAGTGCGGAATCAACCGGGACCCAGGAGACCCAGTACTTC	CSAESTGTQETQYF
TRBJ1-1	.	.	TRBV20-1	TGCAGTGCCCCCCTGAGGGAGATGGGTGAAGCTTTCTTT	CSAPLREMGEAFF
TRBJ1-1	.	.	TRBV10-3	TGTACCATCAGTGAGAGGGAAGCTGAAGCTTTCTTT	CTISEREAEAFF
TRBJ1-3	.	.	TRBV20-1	TGCAGTGCCACCCGGAAGGACTCTGGAAACACCATATATTTT	CSATRKDSGNTIYF
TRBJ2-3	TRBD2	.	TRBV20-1	TGCAGTGCTAGAGGTAGCGGGATAATCTCTAGCACAGATACGCAGTATTTT	CSARGSGIISSTDTQYF
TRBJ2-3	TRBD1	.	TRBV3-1	TGTGCCAGCAGCCCCGGGGACAGGGCGACAGATACGCAGTATTTT	CASSPGDRATDTQYF
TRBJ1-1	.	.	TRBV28	TGTGCCAGCAGTAATCCCGGGACATCCTCTGAAGCTTTCTTT	CASSNPGTSSEAFF
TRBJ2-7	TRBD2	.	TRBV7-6	TGTGCCAGCAGCTTAGCTACTAGCGGGGGAACCTACGAGCAGTACTTC	CASSLATSGGTYEQYF
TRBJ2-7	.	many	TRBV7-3	TGTGCCAGCAGCTTAGGGCAGCGAGACGAGCAGTACTTC	CASSLGQRDEQYF
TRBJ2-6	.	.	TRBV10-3	TGTGCCATCAGCAGGGCTCTCAACGTCCTGACTTTC	CAISRALNVLTF
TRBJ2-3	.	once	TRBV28	TGTGCCAGCAGTCATTCCTCCGGGACACAACACAGATACGCGTATTTT	CASSHSSGTQHRYAYF
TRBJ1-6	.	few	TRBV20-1	TGCAGTGCTATACGAGGGGGCTCCTATAATTCACCCCTCCACTTT	CSAIRGGSYNSPLHF
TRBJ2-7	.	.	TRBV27	TGTGCCAGCAGTTCCAGACCCAATCTACGCGAGCAGTACTTC	CASSSRPNLREQYF
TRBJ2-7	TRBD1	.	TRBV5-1	TGCGCCAGCAGACGGGACGACAGGGCCTCCCACGAGCAGTACTTC	CASRRDDRASHEQYF
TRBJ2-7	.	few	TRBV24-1	TGTGCCACCAGTGATAAAGGACAGAAACGGTACGAGCAGTACTTC	CATSDKGQKRYEQYF
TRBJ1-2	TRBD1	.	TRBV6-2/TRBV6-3	TGTGCCAGCAGTTCCGGGACAGGCCGCCTCTATGGCTACACCTTC	CASSSGTGRLYGYTF
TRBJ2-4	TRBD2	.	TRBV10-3	TGTGCCATCAGTGAGCACTTGACTAGCGGGAAGCAGTACTTC	CAISEHLTSGKQYF
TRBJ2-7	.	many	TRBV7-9	TGTGCCACAGCGGTGGGGTACTTC	CATAVGYF
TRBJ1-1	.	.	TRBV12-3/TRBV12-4	TGTGCCAGCCTGAGGTTTCTGAACACTGAAGCTTTCTTT	CASLRFLNTEAFF
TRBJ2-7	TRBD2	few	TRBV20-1	TGCAGTGCTAGAGCAAAGGGCGCGGGAGCCCTTCCCCTCGAGCAGTACTTC	CSARAKGAGALPLEQYF
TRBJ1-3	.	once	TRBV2	TGTGCCAGCAGGCAGGGAGGTGCAGGAAACACCATATATTTT	CASRQGGAGNTIYF
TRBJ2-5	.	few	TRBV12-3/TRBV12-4	TGTGCCAGCAGTCCCCCTGGTGCAGAGACCCAGTACTTC	CASSPPGAETQYF
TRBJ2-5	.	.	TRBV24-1	TGTGCCACCAGTGATTTCGGGTCTTGGGAGACCCAGTACTTC	CATSDFGSWETQYF
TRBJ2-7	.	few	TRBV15	TGTGCCACCAGCAGAGAAGGGACGGGAGCCTACGAGCAGTACTTC	CATSREGTGAYEQYF
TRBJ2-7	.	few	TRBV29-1	TGCAGCGGCAGGGTTGCCTACGAGCAGTACTTC	CSGRVAYEQYF
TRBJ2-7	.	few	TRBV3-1	TGTGCCAGCAGCCGTCGACAGAGCTCCTACGAGCAGTACTTC	CASSRRQSSYEQYF
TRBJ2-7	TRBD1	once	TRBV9	TGTGCCAGCAGCGTCAGCTCCCGGGACAGGATCTACGAGCAGTACTTC	CASSVSSRDRIYEQYF
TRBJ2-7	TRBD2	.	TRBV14	TGTGCCAGCAGCCAGCCGGGACTAGCGGGAGAATACGAGCAGTACTTC	CASSQPGLAGEYEQYF
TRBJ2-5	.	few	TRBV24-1	TGTGCCACCAGTGATTTGCGTGGAGGAACAAAAGAGACCCAGTACTTC	CATSDLRGGTKETQYF
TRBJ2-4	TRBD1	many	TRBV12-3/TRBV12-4	TGTGCCAGCAGTTTAGACGACAGGGGACACATTCAGTACTTC	CASSLDDRGHIQYF
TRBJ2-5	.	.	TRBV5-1	TGCGCCAGCAGCTTGGCCTCGGGGCCGGTGGAGACCCAGTACTTC	CASSLASGPVETQYF
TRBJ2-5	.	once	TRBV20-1	TGCAGTGCCCCCCCTACCATGAGGCAAGAGACCCAGTACTTC	CSAPPTMRQETQYF
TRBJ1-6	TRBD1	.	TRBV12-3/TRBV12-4	TGTGCCAGCAGTGCAGGGACAGGGGGGAATTCACCCCTCCACTTT	CASSAGTGGNSPLHF
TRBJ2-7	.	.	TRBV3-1	TGTGCCAGCAGCCAAGGCCCGTCAAACACCTACGAGCAGTACTTC	CASSQGPSNTYEQYF
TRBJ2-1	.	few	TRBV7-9	TGTGCCAGCAGCTTAGAAGGGCGGTTCTTC	CASSLEGRFF
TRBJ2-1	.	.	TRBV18	TGTGCCAGCTCAGAAACAGGAAAGAGAGAGCAGTTCTTC	CASSETGKREQFF
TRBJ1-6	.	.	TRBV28	TGTGCCAGCAGTTCAGGACATCCCTTAATGAATTCACCCCTCCACTTT	CASSSGHPLMNSPLHF
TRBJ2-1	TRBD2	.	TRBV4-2	TGTGCCAGCAGCCAAGAATCCCTCCGGACTAGCGGCTCCTACAATGAGCAGTTCTTC	CASSQESLRTSGSYNEQFF
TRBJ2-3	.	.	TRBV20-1	TGCAGTGCTAGAGCGGGAGAAGCTACAGATACGCAGTATTTT	CSARAGEATDTQYF